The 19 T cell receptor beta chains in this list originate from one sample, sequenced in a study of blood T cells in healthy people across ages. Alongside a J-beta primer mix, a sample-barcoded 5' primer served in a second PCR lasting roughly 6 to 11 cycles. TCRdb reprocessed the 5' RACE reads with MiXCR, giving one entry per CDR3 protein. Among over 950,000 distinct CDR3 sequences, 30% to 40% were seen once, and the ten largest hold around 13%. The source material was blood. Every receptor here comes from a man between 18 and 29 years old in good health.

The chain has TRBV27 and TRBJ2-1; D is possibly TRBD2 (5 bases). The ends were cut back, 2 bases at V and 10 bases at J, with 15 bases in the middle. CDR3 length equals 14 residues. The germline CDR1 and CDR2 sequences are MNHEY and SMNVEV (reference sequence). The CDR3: CASSLGLRPREQFF. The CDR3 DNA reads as TGTGCCAGCAGTTTAGGACTCCGTCCGAGGGAGCAGTTCTTC.

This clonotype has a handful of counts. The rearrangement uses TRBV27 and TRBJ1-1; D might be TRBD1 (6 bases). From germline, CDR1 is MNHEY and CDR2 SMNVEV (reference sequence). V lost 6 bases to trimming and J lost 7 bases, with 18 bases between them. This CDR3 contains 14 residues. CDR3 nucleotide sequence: TGTGCCAGCAGCGATTCCGGGACATTTCGTGAAGCTTTCTTT. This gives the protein CASSDSGTFREAFF.

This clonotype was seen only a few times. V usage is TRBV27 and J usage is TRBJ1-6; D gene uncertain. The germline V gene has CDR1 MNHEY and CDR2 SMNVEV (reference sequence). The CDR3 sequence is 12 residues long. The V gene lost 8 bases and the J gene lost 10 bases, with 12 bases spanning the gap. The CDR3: CASPSEESPLHF. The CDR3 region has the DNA TGTGCCAGCCCTAGTGAGGAATCACCCCTCCACTTT.

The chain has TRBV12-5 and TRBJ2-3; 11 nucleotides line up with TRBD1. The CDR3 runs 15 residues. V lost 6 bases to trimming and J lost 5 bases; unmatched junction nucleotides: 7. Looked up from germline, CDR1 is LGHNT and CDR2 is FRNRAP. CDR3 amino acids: CASGPGTGGIDTQYF. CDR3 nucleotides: TGTGCTAGTGGACCCGGGACAGGGGGGATAGATACGCAGTATTTT.

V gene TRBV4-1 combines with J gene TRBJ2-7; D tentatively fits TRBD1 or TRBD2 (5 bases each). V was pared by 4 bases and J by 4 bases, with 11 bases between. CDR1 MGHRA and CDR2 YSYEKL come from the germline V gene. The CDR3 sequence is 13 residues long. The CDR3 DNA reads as TGCGCCAGCAGCCCCATGGGGGTTTACGAGCAGTACTTC. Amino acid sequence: CASSPMGVYEQYF.

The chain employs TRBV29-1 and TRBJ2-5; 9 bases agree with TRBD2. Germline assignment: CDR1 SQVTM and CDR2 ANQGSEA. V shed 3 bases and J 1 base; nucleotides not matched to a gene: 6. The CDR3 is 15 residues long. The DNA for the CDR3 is TGCAGCGTTGATGGCCTAGCGGGGCCCCAAGAGACCCAGTACTTC. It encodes CSVDGLAGPQETQYF. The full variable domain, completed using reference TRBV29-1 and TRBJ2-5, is SAVISQKPSRDICQRGTSLTIQCQVDSQVTMMFWYRQQPGQSLTLIATANQGSEATYESGFVIDKFPISRPNLTFSTLTVSNMSPEDSSIYLCSVDGLAGPQETQYFGPGTRLLVL.

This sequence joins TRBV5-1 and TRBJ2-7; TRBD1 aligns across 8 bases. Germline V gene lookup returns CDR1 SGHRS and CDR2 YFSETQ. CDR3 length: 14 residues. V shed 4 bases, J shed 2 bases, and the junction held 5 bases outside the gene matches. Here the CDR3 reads CASSPGGQAYEQYF. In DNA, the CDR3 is TGCGCCAGCAGCCCTGGGGGACAGGCCTACGAGCAGTACTTC.

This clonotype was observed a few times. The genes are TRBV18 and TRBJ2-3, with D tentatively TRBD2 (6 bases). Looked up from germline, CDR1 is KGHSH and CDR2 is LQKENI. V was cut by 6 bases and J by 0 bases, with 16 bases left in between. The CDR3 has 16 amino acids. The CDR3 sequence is CASSRSAGLSTDTQYF. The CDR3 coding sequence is TGTGCCAGCTCCCGTTCGGCGGGGCTGAGCACAGATACGCAGTATTTT.

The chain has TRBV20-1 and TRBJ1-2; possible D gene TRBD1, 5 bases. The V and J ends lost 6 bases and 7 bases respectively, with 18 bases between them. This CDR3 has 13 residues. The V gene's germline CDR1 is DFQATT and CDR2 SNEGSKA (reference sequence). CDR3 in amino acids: CSAPEGVEGGYTF. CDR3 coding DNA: TGCAGTGCCCCTGAAGGGGTTGAGGGTGGCTACACCTTC.

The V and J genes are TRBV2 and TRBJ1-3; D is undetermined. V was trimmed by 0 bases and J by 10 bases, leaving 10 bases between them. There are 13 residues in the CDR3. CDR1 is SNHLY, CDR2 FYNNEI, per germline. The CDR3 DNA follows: TGTGCCAGCAGTGAAGCGCTTCAGGCGACCATATATTTT. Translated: CASSEALQATIYF.

CDR3 sequence reads: CASSALQGSESEQYF. DNA for the CDR3: TGTGCCAGCAGTGCCCTACAGGGATCGGAGTCCGAGCAGTACTTC. The rearrangement uses TRBV27 and TRBJ2-7, with a weak D call TRBD1 (6 bases). The CDR3 sequence is 15 residues long. Germline CDR1 is MNHEY and CDR2 is SMNVEV (reference sequence). Trimming shortened V by 5 bases and J by 6 bases, and 20 bases separated the two germline ends.

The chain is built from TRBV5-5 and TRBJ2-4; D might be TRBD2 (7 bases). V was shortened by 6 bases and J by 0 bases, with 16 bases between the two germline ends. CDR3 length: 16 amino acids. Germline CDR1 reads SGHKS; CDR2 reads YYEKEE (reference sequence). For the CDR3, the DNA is TGTGCCAGCACACCAAACGGGGGGCCAGCCAAAAACATTCAGTACTTC. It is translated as CASTPNGGPAKNIQYF. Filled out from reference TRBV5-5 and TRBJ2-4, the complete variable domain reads DAGVTQSPTHLIKTRGQQVTLRCSPISGHKSVSWYQQVLGQGPQFIFQYYEKEERGRGNFPDRFSARQFPNYSSELNVNALLLGDSALYLCASTPNGGPAKNIQYFGAGTRLSVL.

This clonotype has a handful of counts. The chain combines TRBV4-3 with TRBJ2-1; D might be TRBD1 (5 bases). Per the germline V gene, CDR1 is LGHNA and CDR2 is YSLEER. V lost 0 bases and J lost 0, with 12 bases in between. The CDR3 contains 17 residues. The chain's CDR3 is CASSQDLTGSSYNEQFF. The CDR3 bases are TGCGCCAGCAGCCAAGATCTCACAGGTAGCTCCTACAATGAGCAGTTCTTC.

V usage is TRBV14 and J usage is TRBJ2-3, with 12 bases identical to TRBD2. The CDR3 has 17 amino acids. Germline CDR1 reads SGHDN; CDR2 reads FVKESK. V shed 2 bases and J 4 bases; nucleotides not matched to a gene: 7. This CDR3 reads CASSQWTSGEYADTQYF. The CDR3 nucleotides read TGTGCCAGCAGCCAATGGACTAGCGGGGAATATGCAGATACGCAGTATTTT.

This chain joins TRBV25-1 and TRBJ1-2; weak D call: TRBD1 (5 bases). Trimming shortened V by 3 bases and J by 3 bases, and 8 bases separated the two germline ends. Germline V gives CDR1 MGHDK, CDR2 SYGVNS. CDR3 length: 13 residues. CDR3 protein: CASSDLGDYGYTF. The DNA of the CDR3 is TGTGCCAGCAGTGATTTGGGGGACTATGGCTACACCTTC.

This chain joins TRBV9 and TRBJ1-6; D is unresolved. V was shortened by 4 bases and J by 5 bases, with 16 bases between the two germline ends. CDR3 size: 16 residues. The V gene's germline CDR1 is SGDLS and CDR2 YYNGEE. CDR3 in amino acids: CASSPDAGSNNSPLHF. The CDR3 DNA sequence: TGTGCCAGCAGCCCCGACGCAGGTTCCAATAATTCACCCCTCCACTTT.

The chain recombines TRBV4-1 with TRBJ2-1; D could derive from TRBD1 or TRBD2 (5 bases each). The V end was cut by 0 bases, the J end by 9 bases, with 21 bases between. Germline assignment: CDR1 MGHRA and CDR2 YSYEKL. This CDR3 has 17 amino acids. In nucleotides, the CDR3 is TGCGCCAGCAGCCAAGATGCACAGAGGGGTACGTTGGGTGAGCAGTTCTTC. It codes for CASSQDAQRGTLGEQFF.

The CDR3 is CASSLGGYAGELFF. The CDR3 DNA sequence: TGTGCCAGCAGCTTAGGGGGCTACGCCGGGGAGCTGTTTTTT. The J gene is TRBJ2-2, the V gene TRBV7-2, with D maybe TRBD1 (5 bases). This CDR3 is 14 amino acids long. The germline CDR1 and CDR2 sequences are SGHTA and FQGNSA. The ends were cut back, 1 base at V and 6 bases at J, with 9 bases in the middle.

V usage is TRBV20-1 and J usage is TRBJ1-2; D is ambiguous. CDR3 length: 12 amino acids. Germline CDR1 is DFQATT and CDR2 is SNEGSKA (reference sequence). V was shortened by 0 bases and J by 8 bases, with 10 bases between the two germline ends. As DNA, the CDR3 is TGCAGTGCTAGAGATGGTGTTCTGGGCTACACCTTC. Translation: CSARDGVLGYTF.